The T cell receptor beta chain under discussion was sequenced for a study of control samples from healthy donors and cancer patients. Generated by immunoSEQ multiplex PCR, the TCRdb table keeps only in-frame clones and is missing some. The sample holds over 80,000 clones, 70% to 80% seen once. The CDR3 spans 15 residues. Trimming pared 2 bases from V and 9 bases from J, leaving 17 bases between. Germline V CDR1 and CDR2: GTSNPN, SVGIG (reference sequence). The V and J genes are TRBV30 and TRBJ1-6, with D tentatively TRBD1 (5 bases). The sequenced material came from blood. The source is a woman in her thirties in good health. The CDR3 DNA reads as TGTGCCTGGAGTTACGGGGACGGAGGCATTTCACCCCTCCACTTT. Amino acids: CAWSYGDGGISPLHF.